This T cell receptor (beta chain) was found in a study of T cell responses to AZD1222 COVID-19 vaccine. Clones were sequenced by immunoSEQ multiplex PCR, and TCRdb holds only the in-frame ones, with some missing. The sample has approximately 79,000 clones, just over 85% seen once. The CDR3 runs 19 residues. Trimming took 0 bases from V and 6 from J, leaving 25 bases between them. CDR1 is SGDLS and CDR2 is YYNGEE in the germline V gene. This receptor was taken from an adult in good health. This sample comprised peripheral blood, obtained on day 0 of AZD1222 vaccination. The V gene is TRBV9, the J gene TRBJ2-1; D may match TRBD1 or TRBD2 (8 bases each). DNA for the CDR3: TGTGCCAGCAGCGTAGAGTCCGGCGGAGCGGGAGACAGGGGCAATGAGCAGTTCTTC. Protein product: CASSVESGGAGDRGNEQFF.